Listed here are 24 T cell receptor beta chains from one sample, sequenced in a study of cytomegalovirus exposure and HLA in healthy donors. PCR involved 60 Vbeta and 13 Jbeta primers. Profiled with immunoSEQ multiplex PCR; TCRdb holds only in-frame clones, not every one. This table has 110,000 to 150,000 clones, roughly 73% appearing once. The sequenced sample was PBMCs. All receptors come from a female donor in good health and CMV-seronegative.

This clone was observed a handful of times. The CDR3 region is CASSQDDDRNEKLFF. The CDR3 coding sequence is TGCGCCAGCAGCCAAGATGATGACAGGAATGAAAAACTGTTTTTT. This sequence joins TRBV4-1 and TRBJ1-4; TRBD1 is a possible D gene (6 bases). Germline V gene lookup returns CDR1 MGHRA and CDR2 YSYEKL. The germline V and J ends were trimmed by 0 bases and 5 bases, with 10 bases remaining between them. The length of the CDR3 is 15 residues.

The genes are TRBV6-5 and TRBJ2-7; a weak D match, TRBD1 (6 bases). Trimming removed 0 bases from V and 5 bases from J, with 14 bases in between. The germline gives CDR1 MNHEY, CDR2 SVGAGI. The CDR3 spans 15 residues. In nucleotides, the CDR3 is TGTGCCAGCAGTTACTCGAATGGACAGAAGCACGAGCAGTACTTC. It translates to CASSYSNGQKHEQYF.

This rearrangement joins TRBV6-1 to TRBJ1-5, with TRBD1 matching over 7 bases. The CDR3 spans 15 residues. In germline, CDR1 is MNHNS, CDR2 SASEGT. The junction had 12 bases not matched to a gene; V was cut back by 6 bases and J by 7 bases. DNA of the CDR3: TGTGCCAGCAGAAAGACGACAGGGTCCGAGCAGCCCCAGCATTTT. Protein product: CASRKTTGSEQPQHF.

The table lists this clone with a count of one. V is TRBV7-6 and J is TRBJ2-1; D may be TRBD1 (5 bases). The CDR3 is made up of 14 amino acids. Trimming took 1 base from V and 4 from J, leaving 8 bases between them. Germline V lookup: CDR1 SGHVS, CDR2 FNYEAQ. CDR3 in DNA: TGTGCCAGCAGCTTAGGGGGCAGGTACAATGAGCAGTTCTTC. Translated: CASSLGGRYNEQFF.

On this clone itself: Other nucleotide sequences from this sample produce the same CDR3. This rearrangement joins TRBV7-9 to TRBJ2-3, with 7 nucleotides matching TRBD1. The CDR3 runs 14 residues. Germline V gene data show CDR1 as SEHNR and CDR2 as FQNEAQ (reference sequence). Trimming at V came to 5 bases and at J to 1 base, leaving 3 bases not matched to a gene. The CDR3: CASSLDRGTDTQYF. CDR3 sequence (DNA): TGTGCCAGCAGCCTAGACAGGGGCACAGATACGCAGTATTTT.

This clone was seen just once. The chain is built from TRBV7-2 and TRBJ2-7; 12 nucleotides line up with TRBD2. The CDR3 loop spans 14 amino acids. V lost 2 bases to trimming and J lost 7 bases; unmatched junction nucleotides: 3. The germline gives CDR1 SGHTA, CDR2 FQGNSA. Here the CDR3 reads CASSLPSGGGEQYF. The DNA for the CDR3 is TGTGCCAGCAGCTTACCTAGCGGGGGGGGAGAGCAGTACTTC.

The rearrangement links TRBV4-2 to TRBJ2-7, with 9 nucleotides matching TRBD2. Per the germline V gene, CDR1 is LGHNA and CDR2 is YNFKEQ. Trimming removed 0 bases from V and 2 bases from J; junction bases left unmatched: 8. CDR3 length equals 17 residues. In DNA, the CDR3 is TGTGCCAGCAGCCAAGAGAAGGGGGCTAGCGGGGCCTACGAGCAGTACTTC. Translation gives CASSQEKGASGAYEQYF.

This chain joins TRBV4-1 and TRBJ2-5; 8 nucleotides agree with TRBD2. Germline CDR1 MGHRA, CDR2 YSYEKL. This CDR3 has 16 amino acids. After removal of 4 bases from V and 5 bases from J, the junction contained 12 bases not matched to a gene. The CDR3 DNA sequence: TGCGCCAGCAGCCCGGCTGGGCGGGGGGCGTGGGAGACCCAGTACTTC. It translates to CASSPAGRGAWETQYF.

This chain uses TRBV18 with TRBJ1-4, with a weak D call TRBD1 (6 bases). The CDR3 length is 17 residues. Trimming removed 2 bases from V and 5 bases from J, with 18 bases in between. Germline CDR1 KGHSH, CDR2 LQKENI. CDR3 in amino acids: CASSPRSTGFENEKLFF. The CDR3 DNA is TGTGCCAGCTCACCAAGATCAACAGGGTTTGAGAATGAAAAACTGTTTTTT.

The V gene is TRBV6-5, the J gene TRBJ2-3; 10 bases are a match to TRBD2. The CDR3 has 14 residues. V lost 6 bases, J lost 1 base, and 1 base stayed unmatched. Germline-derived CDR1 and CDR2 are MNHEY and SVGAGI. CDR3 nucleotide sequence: TGTGCCAGCAGGGGGACTAGCGGCACAGATACGCAGTATTTT. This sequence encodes CASRGTSGTDTQYF.

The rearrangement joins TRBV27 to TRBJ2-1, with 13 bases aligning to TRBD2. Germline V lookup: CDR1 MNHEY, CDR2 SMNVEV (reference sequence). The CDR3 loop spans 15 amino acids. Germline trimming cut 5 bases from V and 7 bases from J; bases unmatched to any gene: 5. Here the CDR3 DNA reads TGTGCCAGCAGTCACGGACTAGCGGGAGTTAATGAGCAGTTCTTC. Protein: CASSHGLAGVNEQFF.

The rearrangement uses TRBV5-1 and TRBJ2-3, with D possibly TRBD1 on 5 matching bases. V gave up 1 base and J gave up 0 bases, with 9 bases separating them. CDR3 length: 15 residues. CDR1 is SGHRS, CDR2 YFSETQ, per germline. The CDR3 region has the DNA TGCGCCAGCAGCTTGAGGGCAGGGAGCACAGATACGCAGTATTTT. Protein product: CASSLRAGSTDTQYF.

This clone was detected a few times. The CDR3 loop is CASSIRAEGDYEQYF. The DNA of the CDR3 is TGTGCCAGTAGTATTAGGGCCGAGGGGGACTACGAGCAGTACTTC. V and J are TRBV19 and TRBJ2-7, with D possibly being TRBD1 (6 bases). The CDR3 is 15 amino acids. Per germline, CDR1 LNHDA and CDR2 SQIVND (reference sequence). V gave up 3 bases and J gave up 3 bases, with 15 bases separating them.

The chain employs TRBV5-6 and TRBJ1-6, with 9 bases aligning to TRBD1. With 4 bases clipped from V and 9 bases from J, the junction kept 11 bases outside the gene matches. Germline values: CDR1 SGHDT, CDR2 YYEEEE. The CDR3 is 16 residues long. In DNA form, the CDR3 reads TGTGCCAGCAGCCCACGTCGGGGACAGGGCTTTTCACCCCTCCACTTT. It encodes CASSPRRGQGFSPLHF.

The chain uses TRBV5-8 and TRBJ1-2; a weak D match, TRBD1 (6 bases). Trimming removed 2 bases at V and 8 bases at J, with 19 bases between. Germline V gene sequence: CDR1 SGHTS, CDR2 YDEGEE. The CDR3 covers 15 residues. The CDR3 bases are TGTGCCAGCAGCTTTTCAGGGGAGGGTGTTGGAGGCTACACCTTC. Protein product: CASSFSGEGVGGYTF. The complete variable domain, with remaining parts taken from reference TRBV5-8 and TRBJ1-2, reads EAGVTQSPTHLIKTRGQQATLRCSPISGHTSVYWYQQALGLGLQFLLWYDEGEERNRGNFPPRFSGRQFPNYSSELNVNALELEDSALYLCASSFSGEGVGGYTFGSGTRLTVV.

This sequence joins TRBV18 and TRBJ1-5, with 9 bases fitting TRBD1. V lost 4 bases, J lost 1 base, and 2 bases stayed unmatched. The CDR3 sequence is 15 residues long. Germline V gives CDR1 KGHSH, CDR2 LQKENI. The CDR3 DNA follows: TGTGCCAGCTCACGGGGACAGGGAAGCAATCAGCCCCAGCATTTT. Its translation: CASSRGQGSNQPQHF.

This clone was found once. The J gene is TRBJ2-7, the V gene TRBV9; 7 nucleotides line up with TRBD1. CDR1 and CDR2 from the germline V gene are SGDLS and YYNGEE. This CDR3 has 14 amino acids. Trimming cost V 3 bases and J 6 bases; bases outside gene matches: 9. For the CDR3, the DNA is TGTGCCAGCAGCGGCCGGAACAGGGGCTGCGAGCAGTACTTC. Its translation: CASSGRNRGCEQYF.

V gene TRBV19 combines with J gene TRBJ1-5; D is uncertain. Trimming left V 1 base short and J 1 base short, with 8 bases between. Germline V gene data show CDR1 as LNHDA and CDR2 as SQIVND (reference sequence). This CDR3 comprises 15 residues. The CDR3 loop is CASSIGSVSNQPQHF. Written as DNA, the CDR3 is TGTGCCAGTAGTATAGGCAGCGTAAGCAATCAGCCCCAGCATTTT.

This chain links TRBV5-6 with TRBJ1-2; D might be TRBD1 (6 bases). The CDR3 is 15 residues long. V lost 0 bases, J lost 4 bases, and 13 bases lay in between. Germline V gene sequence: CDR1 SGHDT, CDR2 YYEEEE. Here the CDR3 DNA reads TGTGCCAGCAGCTTGGAAACAGGGCTTGGCTATGGCTACACCTTC. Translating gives CASSLETGLGYGYTF.

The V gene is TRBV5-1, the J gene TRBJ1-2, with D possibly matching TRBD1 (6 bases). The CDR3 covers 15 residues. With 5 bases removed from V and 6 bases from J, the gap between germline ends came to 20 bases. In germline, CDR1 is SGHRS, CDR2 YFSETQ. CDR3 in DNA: TGCGCCAGCAGATCTATGATACAGGGTAATCATGGCTACACCTTC. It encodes CASRSMIQGNHGYTF. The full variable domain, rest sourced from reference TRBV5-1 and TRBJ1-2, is KAGVTQTPRYLIKTRGQQVTLSCSPISGHRSVSWYQQTPGQGLQFLFEYFSETQRNKGNFPGRFSGRQFSNSRSEMNVSTLELGDSALYLCASRSMIQGNHGYTFGSGTRLTVV.

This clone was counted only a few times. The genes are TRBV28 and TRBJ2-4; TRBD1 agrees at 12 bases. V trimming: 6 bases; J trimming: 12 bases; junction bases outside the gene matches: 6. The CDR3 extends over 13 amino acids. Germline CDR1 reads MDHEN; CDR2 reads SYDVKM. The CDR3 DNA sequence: TGTGCCAGCAGCGGGACAGGGGGCGCGGATCAGTACTTC. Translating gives CASSGTGGADQYF.

CDR3 DNA sequence: TGTGCCTGGGACGGGACAGTGGGCGTCGGGGAGCTGTTTTTT. This codes for CAWDGTVGVGELFF. The chain has TRBV30 and TRBJ2-2; 7 nucleotides line up with TRBD1. With 5 bases clipped from V and 7 bases from J, the junction kept 10 bases outside the gene matches. The CDR3 extends over 14 amino acids. Germline lookup yields CDR1 GTSNPN and CDR2 SVGIG (reference sequence).

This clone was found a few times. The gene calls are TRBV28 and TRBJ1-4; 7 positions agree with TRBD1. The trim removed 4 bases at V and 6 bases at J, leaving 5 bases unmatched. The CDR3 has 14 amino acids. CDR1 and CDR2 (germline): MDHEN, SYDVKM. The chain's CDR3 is CASSSGTVDEKLFF. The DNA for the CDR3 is TGTGCCAGCAGTTCGGGGACAGTGGATGAAAAACTGTTTTTT.

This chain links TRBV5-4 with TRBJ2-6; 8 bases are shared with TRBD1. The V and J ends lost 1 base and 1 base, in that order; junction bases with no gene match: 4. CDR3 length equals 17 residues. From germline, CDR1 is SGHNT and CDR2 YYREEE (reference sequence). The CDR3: CASSLPGGMSGANVLTF. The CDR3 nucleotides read TGTGCCAGCAGCTTGCCAGGGGGCATGTCTGGGGCCAACGTCCTGACTTTC. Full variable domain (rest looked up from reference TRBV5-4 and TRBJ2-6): ETGVTQSPTHLIKTRGQQVTLRCSSQSGHNTVSWYQQALGQGPQFIFQYYREEENGRGNFPPRFSGLQFPNYSSELNVNALELDDSALYLCASSLPGGMSGANVLTFGAGSRLTVL.